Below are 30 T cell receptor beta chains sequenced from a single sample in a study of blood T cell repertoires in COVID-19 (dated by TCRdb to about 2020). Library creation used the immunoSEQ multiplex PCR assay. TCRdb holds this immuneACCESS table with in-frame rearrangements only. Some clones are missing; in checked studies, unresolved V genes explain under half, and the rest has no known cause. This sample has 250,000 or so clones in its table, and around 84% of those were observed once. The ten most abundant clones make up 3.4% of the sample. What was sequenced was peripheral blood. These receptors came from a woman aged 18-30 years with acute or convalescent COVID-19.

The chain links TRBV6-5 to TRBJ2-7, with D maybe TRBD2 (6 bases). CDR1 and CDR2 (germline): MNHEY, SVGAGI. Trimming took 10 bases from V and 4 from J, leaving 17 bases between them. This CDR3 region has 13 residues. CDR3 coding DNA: TGTGCCACCAACGTCGGGAGTATTTACGAGCAGTACTTC. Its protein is CATNVGSIYEQYF.

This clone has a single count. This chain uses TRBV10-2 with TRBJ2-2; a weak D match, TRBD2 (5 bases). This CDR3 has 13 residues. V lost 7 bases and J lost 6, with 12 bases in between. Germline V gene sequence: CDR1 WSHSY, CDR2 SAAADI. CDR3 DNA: TGCGCCAGCACCATGAGCGGCCCCGGGGAGCTGTTTTTT. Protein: CASTMSGPGELFF.

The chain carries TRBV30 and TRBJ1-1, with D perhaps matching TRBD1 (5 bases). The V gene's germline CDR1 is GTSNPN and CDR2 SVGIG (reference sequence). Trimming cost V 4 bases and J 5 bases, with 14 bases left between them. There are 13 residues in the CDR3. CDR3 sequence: CAWTAQGITEAFF. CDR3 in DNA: TGTGCCTGGACTGCGCAGGGAATAACTGAAGCTTTCTTT.

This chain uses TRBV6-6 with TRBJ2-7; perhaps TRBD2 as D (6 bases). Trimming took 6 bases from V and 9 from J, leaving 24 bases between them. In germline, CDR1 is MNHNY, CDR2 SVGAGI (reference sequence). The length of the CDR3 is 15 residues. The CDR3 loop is CASSESGLLLARQYF. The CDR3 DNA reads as TGTGCCAGCAGCGAATCGGGACTGCTCTTGGCGAGGCAGTACTTC.

CDR3 nucleotide sequence: TGTGCCTGGAGTAGAATTGAAAATCAGGCCTACAATGAGCAGTTCTTC. As protein: CAWSRIENQAYNEQFF. This chain connects TRBV30 to TRBJ2-1; D gene uncertain. The CDR3 extends over 16 amino acids. V gave up 2 bases and J gave up 2 bases, with 16 bases separating them. Germline CDR1 GTSNPN, CDR2 SVGIG (reference sequence). The full variable domain, rest sourced from reference TRBV30 and TRBJ2-1, is SQTIHQWPATLVQPVGSPLSLECTVEGTSNPNLYWYRQAAGRGLQLLFYSVGIGQISSEVPQNLSASRPQDRQFILSSKKLLLSDSGFYLCAWSRIENQAYNEQFFGPGTRLTVL.

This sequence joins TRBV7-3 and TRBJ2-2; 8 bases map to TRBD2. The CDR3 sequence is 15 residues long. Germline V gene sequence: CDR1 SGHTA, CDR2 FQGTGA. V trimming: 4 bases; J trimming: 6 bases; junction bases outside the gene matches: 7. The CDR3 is CASSSGLAEAGELFF. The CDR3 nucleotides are TGTGCCAGCAGCTCAGGACTAGCTGAGGCCGGGGAGCTGTTTTTT.

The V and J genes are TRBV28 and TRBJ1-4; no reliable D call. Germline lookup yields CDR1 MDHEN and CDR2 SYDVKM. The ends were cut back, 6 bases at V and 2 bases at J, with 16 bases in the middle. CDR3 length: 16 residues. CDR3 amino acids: CASSSLEVVTNEKLFF. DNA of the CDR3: TGTGCCAGCAGCTCTCTGGAGGTCGTGACTAATGAAAAACTGTTTTTT.

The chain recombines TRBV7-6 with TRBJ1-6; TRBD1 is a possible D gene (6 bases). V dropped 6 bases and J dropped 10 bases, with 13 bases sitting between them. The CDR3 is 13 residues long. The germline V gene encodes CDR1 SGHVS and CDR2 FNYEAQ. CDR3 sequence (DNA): TGTGCCAGCAGTGGCAGGGGCGCGTCACCCCTCCACTTT. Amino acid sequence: CASSGRGASPLHF.

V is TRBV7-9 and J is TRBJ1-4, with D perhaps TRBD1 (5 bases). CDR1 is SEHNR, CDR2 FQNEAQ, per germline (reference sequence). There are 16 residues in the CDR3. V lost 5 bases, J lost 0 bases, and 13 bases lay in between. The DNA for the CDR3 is TGTGCCAGCAGCCCACCGACAGATGCAACTAATGAAAAACTGTTTTTT. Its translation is CASSPPTDATNEKLFF.

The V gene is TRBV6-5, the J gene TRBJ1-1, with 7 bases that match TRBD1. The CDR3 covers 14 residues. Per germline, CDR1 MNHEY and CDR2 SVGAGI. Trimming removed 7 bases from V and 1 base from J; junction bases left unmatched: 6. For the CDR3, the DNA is TGTGCCAGCAAAAAACAGGGGAGGAACACTGAAGCTTTCTTT. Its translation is CASKKQGRNTEAFF.

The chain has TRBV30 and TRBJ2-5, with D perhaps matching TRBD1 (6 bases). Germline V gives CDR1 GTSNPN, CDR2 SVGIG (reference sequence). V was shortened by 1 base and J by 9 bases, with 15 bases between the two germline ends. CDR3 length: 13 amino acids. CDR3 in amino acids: CAWSGGDTTAQYF. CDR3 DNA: TGTGCCTGGAGTGGAGGGGACACAACGGCCCAGTACTTC.

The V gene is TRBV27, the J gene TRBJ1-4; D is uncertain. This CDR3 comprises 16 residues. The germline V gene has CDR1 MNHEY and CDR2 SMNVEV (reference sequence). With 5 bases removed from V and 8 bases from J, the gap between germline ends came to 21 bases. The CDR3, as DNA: TGTGCCAGCAGTGATTCCTCTTATGAGGGTAGGGAAAAACTGTTTTTT. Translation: CASSDSSYEGREKLFF.

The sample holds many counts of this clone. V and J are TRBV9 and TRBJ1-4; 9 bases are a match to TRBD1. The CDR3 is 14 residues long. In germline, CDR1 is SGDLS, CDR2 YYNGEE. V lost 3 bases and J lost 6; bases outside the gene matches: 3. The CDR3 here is CASSARQGDEKLFF. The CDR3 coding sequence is TGTGCCAGCAGCGCCAGACAGGGGGATGAAAAACTGTTTTTT.

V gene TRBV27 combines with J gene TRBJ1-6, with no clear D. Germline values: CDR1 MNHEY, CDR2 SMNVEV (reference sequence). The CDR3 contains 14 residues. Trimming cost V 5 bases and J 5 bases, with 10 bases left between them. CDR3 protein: CASSQAFNNSPLHF. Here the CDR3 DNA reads TGTGCCAGCAGTCAGGCATTTAATAATTCACCCCTCCACTTT.

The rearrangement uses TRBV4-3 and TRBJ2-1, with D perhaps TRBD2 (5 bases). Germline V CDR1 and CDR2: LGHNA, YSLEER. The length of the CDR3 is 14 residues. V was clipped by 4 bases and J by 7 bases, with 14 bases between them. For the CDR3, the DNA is TGCGCCAGCAGCCCACCGGGGTCGTCTAATGAGCAGTTCTTC. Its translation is CASSPPGSSNEQFF.

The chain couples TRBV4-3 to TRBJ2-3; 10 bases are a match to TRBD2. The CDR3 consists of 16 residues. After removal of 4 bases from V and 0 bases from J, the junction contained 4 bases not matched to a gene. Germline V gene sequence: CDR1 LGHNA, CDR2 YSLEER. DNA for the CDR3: TGCGCCAGCAGCCGAAGGACTAGCGGTAGCACAGATACGCAGTATTTT. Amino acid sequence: CASSRRTSGSTDTQYF.

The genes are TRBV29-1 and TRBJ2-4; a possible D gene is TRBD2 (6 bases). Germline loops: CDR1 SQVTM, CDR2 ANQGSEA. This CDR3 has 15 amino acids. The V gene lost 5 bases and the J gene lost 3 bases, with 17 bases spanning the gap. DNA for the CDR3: TGCAGCGTTTCCCCCGGGAGCAGTGACAAAAACATTCAGTACTTC. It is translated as CSVSPGSSDKNIQYF.

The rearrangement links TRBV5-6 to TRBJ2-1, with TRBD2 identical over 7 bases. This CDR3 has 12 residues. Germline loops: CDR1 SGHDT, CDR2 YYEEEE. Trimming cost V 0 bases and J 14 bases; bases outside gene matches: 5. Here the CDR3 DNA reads TGTGCCAGCAGCTTGGGCGGGGGTGTCGAGTTCTTC. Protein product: CASSLGGGVEFF.

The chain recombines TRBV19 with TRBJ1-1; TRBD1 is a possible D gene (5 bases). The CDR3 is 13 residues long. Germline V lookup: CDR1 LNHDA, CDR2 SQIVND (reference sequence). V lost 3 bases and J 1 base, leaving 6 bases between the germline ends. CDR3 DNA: TGTGCCAGTAGTATTACAGGGAACACTGAAGCTTTCTTT. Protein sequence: CASSITGNTEAFF.

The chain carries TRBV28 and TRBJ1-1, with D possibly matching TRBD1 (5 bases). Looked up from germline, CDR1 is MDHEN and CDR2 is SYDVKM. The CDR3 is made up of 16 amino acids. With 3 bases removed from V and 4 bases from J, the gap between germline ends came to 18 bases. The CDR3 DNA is TGTGCCAGCAGTTTCCGGCAGGCGCGCGGGGGCACTGAAGCTTTCTTT. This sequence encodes CASSFRQARGGTEAFF.

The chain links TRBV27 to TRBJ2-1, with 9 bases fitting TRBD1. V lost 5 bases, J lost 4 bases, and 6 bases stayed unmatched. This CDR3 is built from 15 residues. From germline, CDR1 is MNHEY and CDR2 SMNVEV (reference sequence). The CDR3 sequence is CASSVGQGLYNEQFF. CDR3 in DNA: TGTGCCAGCAGTGTCGGACAGGGGCTTTACAATGAGCAGTTCTTC.

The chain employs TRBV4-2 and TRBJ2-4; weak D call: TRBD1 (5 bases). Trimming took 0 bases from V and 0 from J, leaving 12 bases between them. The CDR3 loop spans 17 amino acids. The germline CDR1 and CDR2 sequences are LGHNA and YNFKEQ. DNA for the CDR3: TGTGCCAGCAGCCAAGAGGGTCCAGGGTTAGCCAAAAACATTCAGTACTTC. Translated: CASSQEGPGLAKNIQYF.

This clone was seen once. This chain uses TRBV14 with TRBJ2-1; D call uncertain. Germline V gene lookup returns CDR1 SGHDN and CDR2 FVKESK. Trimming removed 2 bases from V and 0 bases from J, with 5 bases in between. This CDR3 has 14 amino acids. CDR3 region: CASSQSVSYNEQFF. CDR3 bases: TGTGCCAGCAGCCAATCAGTCTCCTACAATGAGCAGTTCTTC.

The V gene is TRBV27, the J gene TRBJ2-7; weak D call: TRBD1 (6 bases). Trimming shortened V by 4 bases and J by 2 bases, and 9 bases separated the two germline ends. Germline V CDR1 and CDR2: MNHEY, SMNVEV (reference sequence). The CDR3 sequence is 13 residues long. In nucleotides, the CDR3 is TGTGCCAGCAGTTCACAGGGTCCCTACGAGCAGTACTTC. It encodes CASSSQGPYEQYF.

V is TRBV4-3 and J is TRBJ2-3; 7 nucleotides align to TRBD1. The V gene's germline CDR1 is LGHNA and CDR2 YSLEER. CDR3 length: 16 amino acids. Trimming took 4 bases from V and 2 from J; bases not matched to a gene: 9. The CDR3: CASSRQTGSFTDTQYF. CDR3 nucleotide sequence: TGCGCCAGCAGCCGCCAGACAGGGAGCTTCACAGATACGCAGTATTTT.

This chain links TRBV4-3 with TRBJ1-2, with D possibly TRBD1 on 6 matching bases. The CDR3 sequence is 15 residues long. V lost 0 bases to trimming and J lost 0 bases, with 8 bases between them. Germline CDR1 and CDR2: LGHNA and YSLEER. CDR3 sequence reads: CASSQDRGTNYGYTF. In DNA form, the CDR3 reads TGCGCCAGCAGCCAAGATAGGGGGACTAACTATGGCTACACCTTC.

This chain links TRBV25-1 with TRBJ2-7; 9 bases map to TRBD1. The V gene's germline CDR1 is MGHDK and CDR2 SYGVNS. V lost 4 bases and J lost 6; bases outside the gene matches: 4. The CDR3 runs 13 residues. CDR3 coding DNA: TGTGCCAGCAGTGTGGGGACAGGGTCCGAGCAGTACTTC. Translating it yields CASSVGTGSEQYF.

The CDR3 DNA is TGTGCCAGCAGAACGGACAGACAGAGTGGCTACACCTTC. Protein product: CASRTDRQSGYTF. V gene TRBV5-6 combines with J gene TRBJ1-2, with a tentative D call TRBD1 (6 bases). The V end was cut by 5 bases, the J end by 7 bases, with 15 bases between. Germline V gives CDR1 SGHDT, CDR2 YYEEEE. The CDR3 extends over 13 amino acids.

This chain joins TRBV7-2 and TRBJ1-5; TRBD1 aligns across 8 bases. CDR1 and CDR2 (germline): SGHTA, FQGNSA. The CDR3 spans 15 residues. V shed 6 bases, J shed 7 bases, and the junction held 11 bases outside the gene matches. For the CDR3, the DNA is TGTGCCAGCAGTTCGATGGGACAGGTGGGGCAGCCCCAGCATTTT. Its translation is CASSSMGQVGQPQHF.

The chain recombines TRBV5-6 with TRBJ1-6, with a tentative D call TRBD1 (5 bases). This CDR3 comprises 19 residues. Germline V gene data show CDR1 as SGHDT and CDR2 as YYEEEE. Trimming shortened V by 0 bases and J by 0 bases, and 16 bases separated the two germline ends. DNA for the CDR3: TGTGCCAGCAGCTTGGGGACAACTTTCCTTAGCTCCTATAATTCACCCCTCCACTTT. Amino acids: CASSLGTTFLSSYNSPLHF.